The TCR beta chain described here comes from a study of blood T cell repertoires in COVID-19. Generated by immunoSEQ multiplex PCR, the TCRdb table keeps only in-frame clones and is missing some. The table includes roughly 380,000 clones, about 90% detected once. V lost 0 bases to trimming and J lost 3 bases, with 8 bases between them. The CDR3 spans 14 residues. Germline CDR1 reads MNHEY; CDR2 reads SVGAGI. The chain recombines TRBV6-5 with TRBJ1-2; D is unclear. This clonotype originated in a woman between 25 and 40 years old who had recovered from COVID-19. The sample consisted of PBMCs or T cells enriched from blood (not recorded which). CDR3 nucleotides: TGTGCCAGCAGTTACTCCGAGGCGGACTATGGCTACACCTTC. Translation: CASSYSEADYGYTF.